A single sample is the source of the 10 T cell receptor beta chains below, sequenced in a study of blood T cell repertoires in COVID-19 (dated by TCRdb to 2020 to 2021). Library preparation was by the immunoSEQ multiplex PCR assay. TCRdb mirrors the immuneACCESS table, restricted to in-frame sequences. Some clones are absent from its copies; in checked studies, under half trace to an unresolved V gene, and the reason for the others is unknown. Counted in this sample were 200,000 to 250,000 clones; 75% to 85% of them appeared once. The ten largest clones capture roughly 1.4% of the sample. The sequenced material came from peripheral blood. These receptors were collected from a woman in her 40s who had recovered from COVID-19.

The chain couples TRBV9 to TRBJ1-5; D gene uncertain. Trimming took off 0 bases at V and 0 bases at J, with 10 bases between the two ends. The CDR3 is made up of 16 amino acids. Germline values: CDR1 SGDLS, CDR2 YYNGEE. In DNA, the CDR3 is TGTGCCAGCAGCGTAGCGGCGGATGATAGCAATCAGCCCCAGCATTTT. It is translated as CASSVAADDSNQPQHF.

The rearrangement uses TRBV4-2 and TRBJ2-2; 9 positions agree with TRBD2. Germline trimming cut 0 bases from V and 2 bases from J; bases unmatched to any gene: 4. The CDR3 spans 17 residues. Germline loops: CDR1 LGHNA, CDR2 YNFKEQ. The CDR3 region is CASSQESSGVNTGELFF. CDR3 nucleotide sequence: TGTGCCAGCAGCCAAGAGTCTAGCGGGGTCAACACCGGGGAGCTGTTTTTT.

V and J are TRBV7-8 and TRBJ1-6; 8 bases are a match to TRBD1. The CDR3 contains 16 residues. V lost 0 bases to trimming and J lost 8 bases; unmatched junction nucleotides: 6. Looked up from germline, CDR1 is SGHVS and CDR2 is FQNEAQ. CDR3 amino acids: CASSLAAQTGDSPLHF. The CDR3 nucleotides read TGTGCCAGCAGCTTAGCGGCCCAGACAGGGGATTCACCCCTCCACTTT.

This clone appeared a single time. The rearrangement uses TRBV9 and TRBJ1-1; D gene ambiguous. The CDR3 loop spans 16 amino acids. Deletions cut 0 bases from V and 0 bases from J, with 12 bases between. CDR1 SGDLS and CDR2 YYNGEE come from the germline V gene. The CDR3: CASSVEPGGMNTEAFF. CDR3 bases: TGTGCCAGCAGCGTAGAACCTGGAGGAATGAACACTGAAGCTTTCTTT.

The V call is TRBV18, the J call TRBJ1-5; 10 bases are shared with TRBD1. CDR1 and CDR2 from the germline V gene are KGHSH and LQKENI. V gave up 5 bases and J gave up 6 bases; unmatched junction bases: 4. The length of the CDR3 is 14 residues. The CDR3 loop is CASSTGTGAQPQHF. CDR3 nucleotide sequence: TGTGCCAGCTCAACCGGGACAGGGGCTCAGCCCCAGCATTTT.

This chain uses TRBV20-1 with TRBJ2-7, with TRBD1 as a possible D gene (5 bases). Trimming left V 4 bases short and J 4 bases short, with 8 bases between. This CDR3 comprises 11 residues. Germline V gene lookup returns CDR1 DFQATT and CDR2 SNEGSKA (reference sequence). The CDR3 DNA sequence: TGCAGTGCTACCCAGGGATACGAGCAGTACTTC. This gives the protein CSATQGYEQYF.

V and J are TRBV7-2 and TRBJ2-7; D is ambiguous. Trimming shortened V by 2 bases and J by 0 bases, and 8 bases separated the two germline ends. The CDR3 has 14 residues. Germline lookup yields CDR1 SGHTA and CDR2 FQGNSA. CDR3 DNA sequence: TGTGCCAGCAGCTTAATTGTCAGCTCCTACGAGCAGTACTTC. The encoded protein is CASSLIVSSYEQYF.

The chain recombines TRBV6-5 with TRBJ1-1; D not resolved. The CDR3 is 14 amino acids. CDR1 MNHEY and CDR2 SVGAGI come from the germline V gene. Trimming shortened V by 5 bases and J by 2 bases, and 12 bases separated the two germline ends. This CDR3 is CASSQRTGNTEAFF. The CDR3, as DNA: TGTGCCAGCAGTCAGCGGACGGGTAACACTGAAGCTTTCTTT.

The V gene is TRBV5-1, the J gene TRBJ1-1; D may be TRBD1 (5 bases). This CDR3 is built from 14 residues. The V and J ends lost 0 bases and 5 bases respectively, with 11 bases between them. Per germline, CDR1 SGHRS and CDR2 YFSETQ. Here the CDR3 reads CASSLGGAGTEAFF. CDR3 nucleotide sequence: TGCGCCAGCAGCTTGGGGGGCGCGGGGACTGAAGCTTTCTTT.

The CDR3 sequence: CATTGDGRTEAFF. The CDR3 region has the DNA TGTGCCACAACAGGGGATGGGCGTACTGAAGCTTTCTTT. The chain has TRBV3-1 (or the pseudogene TRBV3-2) and TRBJ1-1; 7 nucleotides line up with TRBD1. CDR1 and CDR2 from the germline V gene are LGHDT and YNNKEL (reference sequence). This CDR3 is 13 amino acids long. Trimming removed 10 bases from V and 5 bases from J; junction bases left unmatched: 10.